This T cell receptor beta chain came from a study of cytomegalovirus exposure and HLA in healthy donors. V was clipped by 1 base and J by 11 bases, with 9 bases between them. This CDR3 has 11 residues. CDR1 is DFQATT and CDR2 is SNEGSKA in the germline V gene (reference sequence). PCR employed 60 Vbeta and 13 Jbeta primers. Source study methods: Approximately 9.9 million of some 80 million unique TCR beta chains were shared, per a later count. Method: immunoSEQ multiplex PCR; TCRdb's copy keeps in-frame clones and lacks some. V, J and clone size were drawn from that table, and D and trimming were deduced from the DNA. The sample lists about 160,000 clones; roughly 80% were seen once.

The specimen sequenced was PBMCs. The chain recombines TRBV20-1 with TRBJ1-5; D gene unclear. The source of this sequence is a man in his late teens or twenties in good health and CMV-seronegative. CDR3 nucleotide sequence: TGCAGTGCTAGAGCCGACGGAGCCCAGCATTTT. This sequence encodes CSARADGAQHF.